A selection of T cell receptor beta chains follows, all from one sample in a study of CD8 T cells in ankylosing spondylitis. TCRdb independently ran MiXCR on the 5' RACE reads; one entry per CDR3 protein. The sample comprises approximately 500,000 distinct CDR3 sequences, roughly 13% of which are singletons, and almost 7% rests with the top ten. Sequenced input: blood, either unsorted or a sorted T cell fraction (not recorded which). All receptors come from a male donor with ankylosing spondylitis. Each CDR3 is given with its conserved first and last residue. A D gene is named only where the DNA matches it firmly. Clone size is shown for a subset of rows, as once, few, many or a class of expanded clone.

CDR3nt,CDR3aa,d_gene,v_gene,abundance,j_gene
TGCGCCAGCACCCCTGGGAGCTCGAACACCGGGGAGCTGTTTTTT,CASTPGSSNTGELFF,.,TRBV5-1,.,TRBJ2-2
TGCAGTGCTAGTCGGGGAAGCGGGAATGAGCAGTTCTTC,CSASRGSGNEQFF,.,TRBV20-1,.,TRBJ2-1
TGTGCCAGCAGCTTAGCGTTTAGTTTTGATGAGCAGTTCTTC,CASSLAFSFDEQFF,.,TRBV7-2,.,TRBJ2-1
TGTGCCAGCAGTTTAGATTCCGTTCCTAACTATGGCTACACCTTC,CASSLDSVPNYGYTF,.,TRBV12-3/TRBV12-4,.,TRBJ1-2
TGCGCCAGCAGCTTGGTCTTGGGGACTTCATACAATGAGCAGTTCTTC,CASSLVLGTSYNEQFF,.,TRBV5-1,many,TRBJ2-1
TGCGCCAGCAGTATGGGGGCTCTCTACCAAGAGACCCAGTACTTC,CASSMGALYQETQYF,.,TRBV5-1,few,TRBJ2-5
TGTGCCTCTGGACAGGGGACGTTGGATACGCAGTATTTT,CASGQGTLDTQYF,TRBD1,TRBV24-1,few,TRBJ2-3
TGTGCCAGCAGCCAGGACAGGGGATCCTACAATGAGCAGTTCTTC,CASSQDRGSYNEQFF,TRBD1,TRBV3-1,many,TRBJ2-1
TGTGCCACCAGTCCCAGTTTCTACAATGAGCAGTTCTTC,CATSPSFYNEQFF,.,TRBV24-1,few,TRBJ2-1
TGTGCCAGCAGTGGCAGGGTCGCAAACACCATATATTTT,CASSGRVANTIYF,.,TRBV12-3/TRBV12-4,few,TRBJ1-3
TGCAGCGATGGAAGCGGGACAGGAGAGACCCAGTACTTC,CSDGSGTGETQYF,.,TRBV29-1,.,TRBJ2-5
TGTGCCAGCAGCTCCTCCGACAGGGGCCCAGGGGAGACCCAGTACTTC,CASSSSDRGPGETQYF,TRBD1,TRBV5-5,.,TRBJ2-5
TGTGCCATCAGTGGACCGGTCCCTGGGGAAAAACTGTTTTTT,CAISGPVPGEKLFF,.,TRBV10-3,.,TRBJ1-4
TGCGCCAGCAGCCGGACTAGCGGGACGACCTTTACGCAGTATTTT,CASSRTSGTTFTQYF,TRBD2,TRBV5-1,many,TRBJ2-3
TGTGCCAGCACCTCAAGGGGTCAAGTCTACGAGCAGTACTTC,CASTSRGQVYEQYF,.,TRBV12-3/TRBV12-4,few,TRBJ2-7
TGTGCCACGGGGAACAATGAAAAACTGTTTTTT,CATGNNEKLFF,.,TRBV12-3/TRBV12-4,.,TRBJ1-4
TGCAGTGCAATAGAACAGTCTAGCGGCACAGATACGCAGTATTTT,CSAIEQSSGTDTQYF,.,TRBV20-1,many,TRBJ2-3
TGCGCCAGCAGCGGAGGACAGTTCGACCCCGGAGAGACCCAGTACTTC,CASSGGQFDPGETQYF,.,TRBV5-1,few,TRBJ2-5
TGTGCCTGGAGTCCTGGGGCCAACGTCCTGACTTTC,CAWSPGANVLTF,.,TRBV30,.,TRBJ2-6
TGTGCCAGCAGCCAGTCATCTGGAAACACCATATATTTT,CASSQSSGNTIYF,.,TRBV3-1,many,TRBJ1-3
TGTGCCAGCAGCTTGGTCCTCGCCTTGGGGGACGCTAACTATGGCTACACCTTC,CASSLVLALGDANYGYTF,.,TRBV5-6,few,TRBJ1-2
TGCAGTGCCCGACTTCTAGCGGGAGGATGGTACGAGCAGTACTTC,CSARLLAGGWYEQYF,TRBD2,TRBV20-1,few,TRBJ2-7
TGCAGCCTTAGCGGGAGGTTGACAGATACGCAGTATTTT,CSLSGRLTDTQYF,TRBD2,TRBV29-1,many,TRBJ2-3
TGTGCCACCAGTGATTCCCGGGACAACTATGGCTACACCTTC,CATSDSRDNYGYTF,.,TRBV24-1,few,TRBJ1-2
TGCGCCAGCAGCTTGTTAGGGTATCAAGAGACCCAGTACTTC,CASSLLGYQETQYF,.,TRBV5-1,few,TRBJ2-5
TGTGCCACCAGTGAACAGGGGGCCTCCTACAATGAGCAGTTCTTC,CATSEQGASYNEQFF,TRBD1,TRBV24-1,many,TRBJ2-1
TGTGCCATCAGCGGGACTAGCGGGGGGGATGAGCAGTTCTTC,CAISGTSGGDEQFF,TRBD2,TRBV10-3,.,TRBJ2-1
TGCAGCGTTGGCGGGGACAAGGGAGGGCAGCCCCAGCATTTT,CSVGGDKGGQPQHF,.,TRBV29-1,.,TRBJ1-5
TGCGCCAGCAGCTTTCTTCGTCCTAGCACAGATACGCAGTATTTT,CASSFLRPSTDTQYF,.,TRBV5-1,.,TRBJ2-3
TGTGCCACCAGTGACCCGACAGGCCCTCTGGCCAACGTCCTGACTTTC,CATSDPTGPLANVLTF,.,TRBV24-1,.,TRBJ2-6
TGCGCCAGCAGCCGGGACTTTTCGGCCTACGAGCAGTACTTC,CASSRDFSAYEQYF,.,TRBV5-1,few,TRBJ2-7
TGCAGTGCTAACAGGGGGCCAGCCTATGGCTACACCTTC,CSANRGPAYGYTF,TRBD1,TRBV20-1,.,TRBJ1-2